The source of this T cell receptor beta chain is a study of T-cell memory formation after mild COVID-19 (TCRdb year 2021). In the study overall: TCR sequence clusters from the two donors were found to be largely donor specific. In two donors, T-cell clones that expanded and contracted after mild COVID-19 were followed by sequencing TCRalpha and TCRbeta repertoires longitudinally. The cohort comprised two young, previously healthy adult volunteers, one female and one male. Findings and caveats that apply to the study as a whole: From day 15 to 85, contracting clones showed balanced CD4/CD8 phenotypes, whereas a second wave of clones that expanded from day 15 to 37 leaned towards CD4+. Contracting CD4+ clones turned up mainly in the CM and EM memory subsets, whereas EMRA was where CD8+ clones were enriched. Whether the second-wave clones peaking on day 37 were SARS-CoV-2 specific was not confirmed. Some responding clones were detected in pre-infection memory, suggesting pre-existing cross-reactive memory T cells joined the SARS-CoV-2 response. The study covered only two mild cases, and larger cohorts including severe cases with pre-infection samples were considered necessary.

The sequencer was an Illumina NovaSeq 6000. Using 5'RACE with constant-segment primers, TCRalpha and TCRbeta cDNA libraries were constructed, with sample barcodes and unique molecular identifiers added in the process. RNA was extracted from every sample with Trizol reagent. Library amplification was performed in two PCR steps, and a second sample barcode and Illumina TruSeq adapters were introduced in the second step. Libraries were sequenced on an Illumina NovaSeq with 2 x 150 bp paired-end reads. The authors' analysis ran thus. The reads were demultiplexed and collapsed into UMI-guided consensus sequences using migec v1.2.7. Using mixcr v2.1.11, the UMI consensuses were aligned to TRA and TRB V and J templates and assembled into clonotypes. A clonotype was counted as expanded or contracted only if both edgeR and NoisET called the change significant, with noise models trained on biological replicates. For edgeR calls, the thresholds were a false discovery rate-adjusted p below 0.01 and a log2 fold-change of 1. As an exploratory analysis of dynamics, max-normalized trajectories of the 1000 most abundant clonotypes were examined by PCA with hierarchical clustering. Separately sequenced CD4+ and CD8+ repertoires were used to assign a CD4 or CD8 phenotype to each responding clone. TCRdb trimmed public reads at Q25 via fastp, called clones via MiXCR and kept in-frame beta chains. Rows are unified per CDR3 protein, each entry keeping the most common DNA and genes. V and J calls and clone size were set by TCRdb, not the authors. A total of 140,000 to 150,000 distinct CDR3 sequences appear in this sample, 20% to 25% of them only once. Approximately 25% of the sample goes to the ten largest clones.

Ficoll-Paque density gradient centrifugation was used to isolate PBMCs. Concerning this clonotype itself: There is no known antigen for this receptor. No much larger clone is present one base from it, and per-base qualities are unavailable.

From its cysteine to its phenylalanine, the CDR3 spans 13 amino acids. The entry retains the CDR3 DNA only, 39 bases that are in frame from base 1. The CDR1 and CDR2 encoded by the germline V gene are LGHNA and YSLEER. Trimming costs V 0 bases and J 6 bases, and their ends lie 8 bases apart. The TCR was taken from an adult woman who had mild COVID-19 (a few samples of this study predate the infection). The sample titles of this study are shuffled in the database, so cell type and time point are left out; the donor was told from shared clones. The sequence is built from TRBV4-3 and TRBJ1-2; D gene: possibly TRBD1, on 5 matching bases. Sequenced input: PBMCs or a T cell subset sorted from them (not recorded which). The CDR3 protein is CASSQDLGDGYTF. In nucleotide form, the sequence is TGCGCCAGCAGCCAAGATCTGGGGGATGGCTACACCTTC.